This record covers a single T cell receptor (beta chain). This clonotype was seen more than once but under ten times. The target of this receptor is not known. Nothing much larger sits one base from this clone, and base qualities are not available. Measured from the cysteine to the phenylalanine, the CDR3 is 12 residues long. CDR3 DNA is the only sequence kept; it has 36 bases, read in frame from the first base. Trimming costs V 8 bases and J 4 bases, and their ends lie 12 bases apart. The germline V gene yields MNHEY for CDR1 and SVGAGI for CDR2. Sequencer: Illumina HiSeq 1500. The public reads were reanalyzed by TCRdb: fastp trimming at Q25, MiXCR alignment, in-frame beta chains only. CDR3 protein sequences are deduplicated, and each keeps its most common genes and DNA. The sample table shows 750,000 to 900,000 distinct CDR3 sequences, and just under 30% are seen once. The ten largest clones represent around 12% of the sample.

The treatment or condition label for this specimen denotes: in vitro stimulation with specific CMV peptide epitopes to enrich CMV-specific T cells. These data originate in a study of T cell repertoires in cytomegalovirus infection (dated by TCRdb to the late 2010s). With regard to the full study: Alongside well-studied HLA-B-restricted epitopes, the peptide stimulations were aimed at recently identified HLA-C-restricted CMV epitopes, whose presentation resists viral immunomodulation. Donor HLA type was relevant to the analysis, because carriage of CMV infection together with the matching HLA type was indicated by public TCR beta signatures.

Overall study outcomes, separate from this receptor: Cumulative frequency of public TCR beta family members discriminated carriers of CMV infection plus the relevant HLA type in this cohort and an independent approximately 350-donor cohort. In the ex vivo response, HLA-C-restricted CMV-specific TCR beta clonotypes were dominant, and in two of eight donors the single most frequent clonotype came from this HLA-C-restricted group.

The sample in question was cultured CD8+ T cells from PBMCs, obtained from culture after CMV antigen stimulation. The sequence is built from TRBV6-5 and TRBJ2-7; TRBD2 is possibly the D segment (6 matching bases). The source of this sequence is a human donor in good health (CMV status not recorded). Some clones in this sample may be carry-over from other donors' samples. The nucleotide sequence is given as TGTGCCAGCTCTAATCGGGGGTACGAGCAGTACTTC. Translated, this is CASSNRGYEQYF.